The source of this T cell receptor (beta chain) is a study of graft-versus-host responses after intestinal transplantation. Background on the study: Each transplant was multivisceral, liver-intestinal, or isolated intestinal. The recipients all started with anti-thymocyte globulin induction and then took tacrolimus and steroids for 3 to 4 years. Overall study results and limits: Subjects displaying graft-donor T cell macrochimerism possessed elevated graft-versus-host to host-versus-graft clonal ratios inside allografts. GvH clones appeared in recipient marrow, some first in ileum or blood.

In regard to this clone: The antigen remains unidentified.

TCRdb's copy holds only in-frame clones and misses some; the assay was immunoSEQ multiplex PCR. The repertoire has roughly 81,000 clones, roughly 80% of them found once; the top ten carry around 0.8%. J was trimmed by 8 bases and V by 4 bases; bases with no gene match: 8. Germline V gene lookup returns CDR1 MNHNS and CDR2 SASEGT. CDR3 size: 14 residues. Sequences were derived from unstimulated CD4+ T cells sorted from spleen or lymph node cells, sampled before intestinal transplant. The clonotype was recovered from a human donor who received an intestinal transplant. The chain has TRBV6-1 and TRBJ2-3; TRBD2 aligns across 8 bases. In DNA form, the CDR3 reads TGTGCCAGCAGTGTAATAGCGGGGCACGGTACGCAGTATTTT. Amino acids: CASSVIAGHGTQYF.